Below, 14 T cell receptor beta chains from the same sample are listed, as sequenced in a study of cytotoxic CD8 clonotypes in ibrutinib-treated CLL. Assay used: immunoSEQ multiplex PCR; TCRdb lists only in-frame clones, some missing. Of 14,000 or so clones in the sample, roughly 64% are singletons; the top ten hold around 40%. The sample in question was PBMCs, obtained before ibrutinib treatment. The receptors here all came from a human donor with chronic lymphocytic leukemia.

V and J are TRBV29-1 and TRBJ2-5, with D possibly matching TRBD1 (6 bases). Germline CDR1 reads SQVTM; CDR2 reads ANQGSEA. V was cut by 4 bases and J by 5 bases, with 17 bases left in between. This CDR3 spans 14 amino acids. The CDR3 sequence: CSVGDTGSRETQYF. The CDR3 nucleotides read TGCAGCGTTGGAGATACAGGGTCGAGGGAGACCCAGTACTTC.

The rearrangement joins TRBV19 to TRBJ1-1; D remains ambiguous. V was trimmed by 2 bases and J by 5 bases, leaving 15 bases between them. The CDR3 is 15 residues long. Germline assignment: CDR1 LNHDA and CDR2 SQIVND (reference sequence). CDR3 coding DNA: TGTGCCAGTAGTATAACGCGAGGGAGGGAAACTGAAGCTTTCTTT. This gives the protein CASSITRGRETEAFF.

This sequence joins TRBV19 and TRBJ1-3; D remains unclear. Germline lookup yields CDR1 LNHDA and CDR2 SQIVND (reference sequence). There are 12 residues in the CDR3. Trimming left V 3 bases short and J 4 bases short, with 4 bases between. The CDR3 spells CASSMDGNTIYF. CDR3 DNA sequence: TGTGCCAGTAGTATGGACGGAAACACCATATATTTT.

This clone was seen a handful of times. Different DNA sequences within this sample yield the same CDR3. V gene TRBV4-1 combines with J gene TRBJ2-3, with TRBD1 matching 8 bases. Germline lookup yields CDR1 MGHRA and CDR2 YSYEKL. J was trimmed by 0 bases and V by 4 bases; bases with no gene match: 3. This CDR3 has 15 residues. The CDR3 loop is CASSLGQGSTDTQYF. CDR3 nucleotide sequence: TGCGCCAGCAGCCTTGGACAGGGTAGCACAGATACGCAGTATTTT.

The chain combines TRBV11-2 with TRBJ1-4; possibly TRBD1 for D (5 bases). This CDR3 is 16 amino acids long. The V gene lost 5 bases and the J gene lost 2 bases, with 15 bases spanning the gap. The V gene's germline CDR1 is SGHAT and CDR2 FQNNGV. The CDR3 is CASSTSGVATNEKLFF. CDR3 DNA: TGTGCCAGCAGCACCTCGGGGGTTGCGACTAATGAAAAACTGTTTTTT.

This clone was picked up a small number of times. The chain couples TRBV18 to TRBJ2-3; unclear D gene. From germline, CDR1 is KGHSH and CDR2 LQKENI. The length of the CDR3 is 15 residues. V shed 5 bases and J shed 0 bases, with 12 bases lying between them. The CDR3 DNA sequence: TGTGCCAGCTCAAAGGCTCCTCATAGCACAGATACGCAGTATTTT. This gives the protein CASSKAPHSTDTQYF.

Notes on this clone: This sample also contains other DNA sequences that code for the same CDR3. The rearrangement uses TRBV29-1 and TRBJ2-2, with 10 bases lining up with TRBD1. The trim removed 6 bases at V and 1 base at J, leaving 2 bases unmatched. The CDR3 has 14 amino acids. Germline CDR1 reads SQVTM; CDR2 reads ANQGSEA. In DNA, the CDR3 is TGCAGCGTGGGGGACAGGGGGAACACCGGGGAGCTGTTTTTT. It specifies CSVGDRGNTGELFF.

This chain connects TRBV11-2 to TRBJ1-4; D is unresolved. V dropped 0 bases and J dropped 15 bases, with 17 bases sitting between them. The CDR3 covers 14 residues. In germline, CDR1 is SGHAT, CDR2 FQNNGV. The CDR3: CASSLEPTAAYVFF. In DNA form, the CDR3 reads TGTGCCAGCAGCTTAGAGCCGACGGCAGCATATGTGTTTTTT.

V usage is TRBV19 and J usage is TRBJ1-3, with D unclear. The V gene lost 9 bases and the J gene lost 0 bases, with 12 bases spanning the gap. Germline V gene sequence: CDR1 LNHDA, CDR2 SQIVND (reference sequence). This CDR3 is built from 14 residues. The CDR3 here is CASLGLYSGNTIYF. The CDR3 nucleotides read TGTGCCAGCCTGGGTCTATACTCTGGAAACACCATATATTTT.

The rearrangement uses TRBV27 and TRBJ2-1; 7 nucleotides match TRBD2. The V and J ends lost 10 bases and 7 bases, in that order; junction bases with no gene match: 10. Germline assignment: CDR1 MNHEY and CDR2 SMNVEV (reference sequence). The length of the CDR3 is 13 residues. For the CDR3, the DNA is TGTGCCACCAGAGGGGCGGGGGTGAATGAGCAGTTCTTC. Amino acids: CATRGAGVNEQFF.

This chain joins TRBV5-1 and TRBJ2-3, with D tentatively TRBD2 (5 bases). V lost 4 bases to trimming and J lost 6 bases, with 15 bases between them. The CDR3 loop spans 14 amino acids. Germline V gene lookup returns CDR1 SGHRS and CDR2 YFSETQ. CDR3 DNA sequence: TGCGCCAGCAGCGAGGGCACGGCCGTGGATACGCAGTATTTT. Its translation: CASSEGTAVDTQYF.

This chain links TRBV27 with TRBJ2-7, with D unclear. CDR3 length: 13 residues. Germline-derived CDR1 and CDR2 are MNHEY and SMNVEV (reference sequence). Trimming shortened V by 3 bases and J by 2 bases, and 8 bases separated the two germline ends. The DNA for the CDR3 is TGTGCCAGCAGTTTTAGCAGCCCCTACGAGCAGTACTTC. Encoded protein: CASSFSSPYEQYF.

This chain uses TRBV2 with TRBJ2-7; tentatively, D is TRBD1 or TRBD2 (5 bases each). The CDR3 consists of 15 residues. Germline V gene lookup returns CDR1 SNHLY and CDR2 FYNNEI. V was clipped by 2 bases and J by 0 bases, with 11 bases between them. In DNA form, the CDR3 reads TGTGCCAGCAGTGAAAGGTGGGGGAGCTCCTACGAGCAGTACTTC. Translation: CASSERWGSSYEQYF. Full variable domain (missing parts from reference TRBV2 and TRBJ2-7): EPEVTQTPSHQVTQMGQEVILRCVPISNHLYFYWYRQILGQKVEFLVSFYNNEISEKSEIFDDQFSVERPDGSNFTLKIRSTKLEDSAMYFCASSERWGSSYEQYFGPGTRLTVT.

The V and J genes are TRBV18 and TRBJ1-2; 7 bases match TRBD1. Per the germline V gene, CDR1 is KGHSH and CDR2 is LQKENI. Unmatched junction bases numbered 11, after V lost 6 bases and J lost 4 bases. There are 15 residues in the CDR3. The CDR3 nucleotides read TGTGCCAGCTCCGAGACAGGGCCAACTGCCTATGGCTACACCTTC. Translated, it gives CASSETGPTAYGYTF. Full variable domain (remainder filled in from reference TRBV18 and TRBJ1-2): NAGVMQNPRHLVRRRGQEARLRCSPMKGHSHVYWYRQLPEEGLKFMVYLQKENIIDESGMPKERFSAEFPKEGPSILRIQQVVRGDSAAYFCASSETGPTAYGYTFGSGTRLTVV.